The next 12 T cell receptor beta chains were all read from a single sample in a study of blood T cell repertoires in COVID-19. TCRdb's copy holds only in-frame clones and misses some; the assay was immunoSEQ multiplex PCR. The top ten clones hold over 7.5% of a sample with 65,000 to 75,000 clones, roughly 80% of them seen once. The material sequenced was peripheral blood. The receptors stem from a woman of 80 years or more with acute or convalescent COVID-19.

The chain employs TRBV7-9 and TRBJ2-7; D unresolved. Germline CDR1 and CDR2: SEHNR and FQNEAQ (reference sequence). Deletions cut 0 bases from V and 4 bases from J, with 7 bases between. The CDR3 length is 13 residues. In nucleotides, the CDR3 is TGTGCCAGCAGCTTAGCGTCCCTGTACGAGCAGTACTTC. This codes for CASSLASLYEQYF.

The chain is built from TRBV5-1 and TRBJ2-2; 13 nucleotides agree with TRBD2. Germline CDR1 is SGHRS and CDR2 is YFSETQ. This CDR3 is built from 19 residues. V dropped 4 bases and J dropped 0; count of bases not matched to a gene: 9. CDR3 coding DNA: TGCGCCAGCAGCGAAAGACTAGCGGGGGGCCCATCGAACACCGGGGAGCTGTTTTTT. Translated: CASSERLAGGPSNTGELFF.

This clone was detected once. This chain links TRBV6-1 with TRBJ1-1; no clear D. Trimming took off 3 bases at V and 4 bases at J, with 15 bases between the two ends. The germline gives CDR1 MNHNS, CDR2 SASEGT. This CDR3 spans 15 amino acids. The CDR3 nucleotides read TGTGCCAGCAGTGACGGGATTTGGACGGTCACTGAAGCTTTCTTT. Translation: CASSDGIWTVTEAFF.

By share, this clone ranks as medium-sized (0.01 to 0.1%). The chain has TRBV6-5 and TRBJ2-7, with 9 bases lining up with TRBD2. Germline V gene sequence: CDR1 MNHEY, CDR2 SVGAGI. V lost 8 bases and J lost 6; bases outside the gene matches: 8. The CDR3 is 13 residues long. The CDR3 protein is CASSIAGDGEQYF. The CDR3 nucleotides read TGTGCCAGCTCCATAGCGGGGGACGGCGAGCAGTACTTC.

The chain links TRBV30 to TRBJ1-2; D may be TRBD1 (5 bases). Germline V gene lookup returns CDR1 GTSNPN and CDR2 SVGIG (reference sequence). V was cut by 0 bases and J by 4 bases, with 9 bases left in between. The CDR3 length is 13 residues. CDR3 in DNA: TGTGCCTGGAGTGTACATCAGGGCTATGGCTACACCTTC. Translating it yields CAWSVHQGYGYTF.

This clone was counted only a few times. This sequence joins TRBV2 and TRBJ1-1; possibly TRBD1 for D (6 bases). V shed 8 bases and J shed 6 bases, with 13 bases lying between them. CDR1 is SNHLY and CDR2 is FYNNEI in the germline V gene. This CDR3 region has 12 residues. As DNA, the CDR3 is TGTGCCAGCGCTGGGGGACAACCTGAAGCTTTCTTT. This gives the protein CASAGGQPEAFF.

The chain links TRBV20-1 to TRBJ2-3; perhaps TRBD2 as D (5 bases). Trimming took off 2 bases at V and 14 bases at J, with 14 bases between the two ends. Germline CDR1 is DFQATT and CDR2 is SNEGSKA (reference sequence). The CDR3 is 11 amino acids. CDR3 sequence reads: CSARPQGLLYF. For the CDR3, the DNA is TGCAGTGCTAGACCCCAAGGACTCTTGTATTTT.

This clone is a singleton in its sample. V is TRBV9 and J is TRBJ2-6; possibly TRBD1 for D (6 bases). CDR1 SGDLS and CDR2 YYNGEE come from the germline V gene. The CDR3 runs to 17 residues. V gave up 2 bases and J gave up 2 bases, with 14 bases separating them. The CDR3, as DNA: TGTGCCAGCAGCGTGCCCCTACAGGGAACTGGGGCCAACGTCCTGACTTTC. It yields the protein CASSVPLQGTGANVLTF.

J is TRBJ1-1 and V is TRBV12-3 or TRBV12-4; D uncertain. The CDR3 is 13 residues long. V was cut by 6 bases and J by 4 bases, with 12 bases left in between. This CDR3 reads CASSSLGSTEAFF. In DNA form, the CDR3 reads TGTGCCAGCAGCTCTCTAGGGAGCACTGAAGCTTTCTTT.

The V call is TRBV11-3, the J call TRBJ2-3; D is undetermined. Per the germline V gene, CDR1 is SGHNT and CDR2 is YENEEA. CDR3 length: 14 residues. Trimming took off 3 bases at V and 4 bases at J, with 11 bases between the two ends. The CDR3 here is CASSFSTKSDTQYF. The DNA of the CDR3 is TGTGCCAGCAGCTTTAGTACTAAGTCAGATACGCAGTATTTT.

The chain links TRBV6-5 to TRBJ2-3; a possible D gene is TRBD1 (5 bases). V lost 0 bases to trimming and J lost 6 bases, with 16 bases between them. Germline CDR1 reads MNHEY; CDR2 reads SVGAGI. The CDR3 consists of 16 residues. CDR3 nucleotides: TGTGCCAGCAGTTACTCGAATTTCCCGACAGCCGATACGCAGTATTTT. It codes for CASSYSNFPTADTQYF.

The J gene is TRBJ1-2, the V gene TRBV29-1; possibly TRBD1 for D (5 bases). The V end was cut by 0 bases, the J end by 4 bases, with 15 bases between. This CDR3 is built from 15 residues. Germline V gene lookup returns CDR1 SQVTM and CDR2 ANQGSEA. DNA for the CDR3: TGCAGCGTTGAAGATAGGCGGGGGAGAGCCTATGGCTACACCTTC. Amino acid sequence: CSVEDRRGRAYGYTF.